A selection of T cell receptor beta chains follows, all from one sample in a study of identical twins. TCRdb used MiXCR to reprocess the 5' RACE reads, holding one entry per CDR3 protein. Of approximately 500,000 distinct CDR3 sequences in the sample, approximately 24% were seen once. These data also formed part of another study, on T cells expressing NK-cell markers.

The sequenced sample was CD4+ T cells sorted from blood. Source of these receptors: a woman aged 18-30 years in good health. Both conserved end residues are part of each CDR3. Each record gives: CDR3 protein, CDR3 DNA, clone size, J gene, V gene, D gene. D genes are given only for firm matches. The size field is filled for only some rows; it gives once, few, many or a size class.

cdr3_aa: CAISESRTATYDQYF; cdr3_nt: TGTGCCATCAGTGAGTCGAGGACAGCCACCTACGACCAGTACTTC; clone_size: NA; j_call: TRBJ2-7; v_call: TRBV10-3; d_call: NA
cdr3_aa: CASSVNMGETQYF; cdr3_nt: TGTGCCAGCAGCGTAAACATGGGGGAGACCCAGTACTTC; clone_size: NA; j_call: TRBJ2-5; v_call: TRBV9; d_call: NA
cdr3_aa: CASSAGRDLYGYTF; cdr3_nt: TGTGCCAGCAGTGCCGGGCGGGACCTCTATGGCTACACCTTC; clone_size: few; j_call: TRBJ1-2; v_call: TRBV12-3/TRBV12-4; d_call: NA
cdr3_aa: CASSLGRGPTGELFF; cdr3_nt: TGTGCCAGCAGTTTGGGCAGGGGGCCGACCGGGGAGCTGTTTTTT; clone_size: few; j_call: TRBJ2-2; v_call: TRBV12-3/TRBV12-4; d_call: TRBD1
cdr3_aa: CASSPRKHGLDRGSAFF; cdr3_nt: TGCGCCAGCAGCCCCCGGAAGCACGGATTAGACAGGGGTTCAGCTTTCTTT; clone_size: few; j_call: TRBJ1-1; v_call: TRBV5-1; d_call: TRBD1
cdr3_aa: CASSFTNEKLFF; cdr3_nt: TGTGCCAGCAGTTTCACGAATGAAAAACTGTTTTTT; clone_size: NA; j_call: TRBJ1-4; v_call: TRBV12-3/TRBV12-4; d_call: NA
cdr3_aa: CASSYRTGPNYGYTF; cdr3_nt: TGTGCCAGCAGTTACCGGACAGGGCCAAACTATGGCTACACCTTC; clone_size: few; j_call: TRBJ1-2; v_call: TRBV6-5; d_call: TRBD1
cdr3_aa: CASSFVKLNTEAFF; cdr3_nt: TGTGCCAGCAGCTTTGTTAAACTGAACACTGAAGCTTTCTTT; clone_size: NA; j_call: TRBJ1-1; v_call: TRBV7-2; d_call: NA
cdr3_aa: CSAKLAGDEIAKNIQYF; cdr3_nt: TGCAGTGCTAAACTAGCGGGAGACGAGATAGCCAAAAACATTCAGTACTTC; clone_size: NA; j_call: TRBJ2-4; v_call: TRBV20-1; d_call: TRBD2
cdr3_aa: CASSLIDEAFF; cdr3_nt: TGTGCCAGCAGCTTAATCGATGAAGCTTTCTTT; clone_size: few; j_call: TRBJ1-1; v_call: TRBV7-2; d_call: NA
cdr3_aa: CSARAGWGNQETQYF; cdr3_nt: TGCAGTGCTAGGGCGGGGTGGGGGAACCAAGAGACCCAGTACTTC; clone_size: NA; j_call: TRBJ2-5; v_call: TRBV20-1; d_call: NA
cdr3_aa: CASSLVASGIWGEQYF; cdr3_nt: TGCGCCAGCAGCTTGGTTGCTAGCGGGATATGGGGCGAGCAGTACTTC; clone_size: few; j_call: TRBJ2-7; v_call: TRBV5-1; d_call: TRBD2
cdr3_aa: CASSRPGTAQETQYF; cdr3_nt: TGTGCCAGCAGTCGCCCCGGGACAGCCCAAGAGACCCAGTACTTC; clone_size: NA; j_call: TRBJ2-5; v_call: TRBV12-3/TRBV12-4; d_call: TRBD1
cdr3_aa: CASSYMSRGAVQFF; cdr3_nt: TGTGCCAGCAGCTATATGTCCAGGGGTGCGGTGCAGTTCTTC; clone_size: few; j_call: TRBJ2-1; v_call: TRBV7-9; d_call: NA
cdr3_aa: CSAASVNNEQFF; cdr3_nt: TGCAGTGCAGCTAGCGTTAACAATGAGCAGTTCTTC; clone_size: once; j_call: TRBJ2-1; v_call: TRBV20-1; d_call: NA
cdr3_aa: CASSLEGRINEQFF; cdr3_nt: TGCGCCAGCAGCTTGGAGGGACGGATCAATGAGCAGTTCTTC; clone_size: NA; j_call: TRBJ2-1; v_call: TRBV5-1; d_call: NA
cdr3_aa: CASRGGIHGYTF; cdr3_nt: TGTGCCAGCCGAGGGGGAATCCATGGCTACACCTTC; clone_size: NA; j_call: TRBJ1-2; v_call: TRBV12-3/TRBV12-4; d_call: NA
cdr3_aa: CASSTASSGANVLTF; cdr3_nt: TGTGCCAGCAGTACGGCGTCCTCTGGGGCCAACGTCCTGACTTTC; clone_size: few; j_call: TRBJ2-6; v_call: TRBV28; d_call: NA
cdr3_aa: CASSRDTSPAYEQYF; cdr3_nt: TGCGCCAGCAGCCGTGACACCTCCCCCGCCTACGAGCAGTACTTC; clone_size: NA; j_call: TRBJ2-7; v_call: TRBV5-1; d_call: NA
cdr3_aa: CASSLSSREGQREQYF; cdr3_nt: TGTGCCAGCAGCTTAAGCTCGCGGGAGGGCCAAAGGGAGCAGTACTTC; clone_size: many; j_call: TRBJ2-7; v_call: TRBV7-2; d_call: TRBD2
cdr3_aa: CASSLIGQGRTETQYF; cdr3_nt: TGTGCCAGCAGCTTGATTGGACAGGGAAGGACGGAGACCCAGTACTTC; clone_size: NA; j_call: TRBJ2-5; v_call: TRBV7-9; d_call: TRBD1
cdr3_aa: CAISGETQYF; cdr3_nt: TGTGCCATCTCAGGGGAGACCCAGTACTTC; clone_size: NA; j_call: TRBJ2-5; v_call: TRBV2; d_call: NA
cdr3_aa: CASSFVAGAHNEQFF; cdr3_nt: TGTGCCAGCAGCTTCGTAGCGGGGGCCCACAATGAGCAGTTCTTC; clone_size: few; j_call: TRBJ2-1; v_call: TRBV7-9; d_call: TRBD2
cdr3_aa: CASSLEVAGAYEQYF; cdr3_nt: TGCGCCAGCAGCTTGGAGGTAGCAGGTGCCTACGAGCAGTACTTC; clone_size: NA; j_call: TRBJ2-7; v_call: TRBV5-1; d_call: NA
cdr3_aa: CASSQFGRNEQFF; cdr3_nt: TGTGCCAGCAGCCAATTCGGGAGGAATGAGCAGTTCTTC; clone_size: few; j_call: TRBJ2-1; v_call: TRBV3-1; d_call: TRBD2
cdr3_aa: CASSGQRQPQHF; cdr3_nt: TGTGCCAGCAGTGGTCAGCGGCAGCCCCAGCATTTT; clone_size: few; j_call: TRBJ1-5; v_call: TRBV12-3/TRBV12-4; d_call: NA
cdr3_aa: CASSWTGAQPQHF; cdr3_nt: TGTGCCAGCAGCTGGACAGGGGCTCAGCCCCAGCATTTT; clone_size: many; j_call: TRBJ1-5; v_call: TRBV12-3/TRBV12-4; d_call: TRBD1
cdr3_aa: CASSPAEGRGRADTQYF; cdr3_nt: TGTGCCAGTTCGCCCGCCGAGGGGAGGGGGCGAGCAGATACGCAGTATTTT; clone_size: few; j_call: TRBJ2-3; v_call: TRBV25-1; d_call: NA
cdr3_aa: CASSGRGGPLSEQYF; cdr3_nt: TGCGCCAGCAGTGGCCGGGGCGGCCCCCTTTCCGAGCAGTACTTC; clone_size: NA; j_call: TRBJ2-7; v_call: TRBV10-2; d_call: NA
cdr3_aa: CASRSLLSNSPLHF; cdr3_nt: TGTGCCAGCCGATCTCTTTTGTCCAATTCACCCCTCCACTTT; clone_size: NA; j_call: TRBJ1-6; v_call: TRBV7-9; d_call: NA
cdr3_aa: CASSLGDGATDTQYF; cdr3_nt: TGTGCCAGCAGCTTAGGGGACGGGGCGACAGATACGCAGTATTTT; clone_size: few; j_call: TRBJ2-3; v_call: TRBV7-9; d_call: NA
cdr3_aa: CASSQGLAVKPSSYNEQFF; cdr3_nt: TGTGCCAGCAGCCAGGGACTAGCGGTAAAACCGAGCTCCTACAATGAGCAGTTCTTC; clone_size: many; j_call: TRBJ2-1; v_call: TRBV5-6; d_call: TRBD2
cdr3_aa: CASSLGRRETQYF; cdr3_nt: TGTGCCAGCAGTTTGGGAAGACGGGAGACCCAGTACTTC; clone_size: NA; j_call: TRBJ2-5; v_call: TRBV12-3/TRBV12-4; d_call: NA
cdr3_aa: CAISETGLAGNNEQFF; cdr3_nt: TGTGCCATCAGTGAAACGGGACTAGCGGGGAACAATGAGCAGTTCTTC; clone_size: few; j_call: TRBJ2-1; v_call: TRBV10-3; d_call: TRBD2
cdr3_aa: CASSPTPGQGYGYTF; cdr3_nt: TGTGCCAGCAGTCCCACGCCGGGACAGGGTTATGGCTACACCTTC; clone_size: NA; j_call: TRBJ1-2; v_call: TRBV6-2/TRBV6-3; d_call: TRBD1
cdr3_aa: CASSQDPTSGGTGELFF; cdr3_nt: TGCGCCAGCAGCCAAGACCCGACTAGCGGGGGCACCGGGGAGCTGTTTTTT; clone_size: few; j_call: TRBJ2-2; v_call: TRBV4-1; d_call: TRBD2
cdr3_aa: CASSPSGGAGVNEQFF; cdr3_nt: TGTGCCAGCAGCCCAAGCGGTGGGGCGGGGGTGAATGAGCAGTTCTTC; clone_size: NA; j_call: TRBJ2-1; v_call: TRBV7-3; d_call: TRBD2
cdr3_aa: CASSPSMGGLTDTQYF; cdr3_nt: TGTGCCAGCTCACCATCTATGGGGGGGCTCACAGATACGCAGTATTTT; clone_size: NA; j_call: TRBJ2-3; v_call: TRBV18; d_call: NA
cdr3_aa: CAISLGRSYNEQFF; cdr3_nt: TGTGCCATCAGTCTCGGGCGATCCTACAATGAGCAGTTCTTC; clone_size: NA; j_call: TRBJ2-1; v_call: TRBV10-3; d_call: NA
cdr3_aa: CASSLVGEVRELFF; cdr3_nt: TGCGCCAGCAGCTTGGTCGGGGAAGTGCGGGAGCTGTTTTTT; clone_size: few; j_call: TRBJ2-2; v_call: TRBV5-1; d_call: NA
cdr3_aa: CASSFLSNEQFF; cdr3_nt: TGTGCCAGCAGCTTCCTCAGCAATGAGCAGTTCTTC; clone_size: NA; j_call: TRBJ2-1; v_call: TRBV11-2; d_call: NA
cdr3_aa: CASRLGQGLQPQHF; cdr3_nt: TGTGCCAGCAGACTCGGACAGGGCCTTCAGCCCCAGCATTTT; clone_size: few; j_call: TRBJ1-5; v_call: TRBV6-5; d_call: TRBD1
cdr3_aa: CASSSEGGTYYEQYF; cdr3_nt: TGCGCCAGCAGCTCCGAGGGGGGGACTTACTACGAGCAGTACTTC; clone_size: few; j_call: TRBJ2-7; v_call: TRBV5-1; d_call: NA
cdr3_aa: CASSGSQGRTTEAFF; cdr3_nt: TGTGCCAGCAGCGGATCACAGGGGCGCACCACTGAAGCTTTCTTT; clone_size: many; j_call: TRBJ1-1; v_call: TRBV7-2; d_call: TRBD1
cdr3_aa: CASRSLAGGFRSHNEQFF; cdr3_nt: TGTGCCAGCAGATCGCTAGCGGGAGGGTTCAGAAGTCACAATGAGCAGTTCTTC; clone_size: few; j_call: TRBJ2-1; v_call: TRBV6-1; d_call: TRBD2
cdr3_aa: CASSRGLAGGIFDEQFF; cdr3_nt: TGTGCCAGCAGCCGAGGACTAGCGGGGGGGATTTTCGATGAGCAGTTCTTC; clone_size: few; j_call: TRBJ2-1; v_call: TRBV12-3/TRBV12-4; d_call: TRBD2
cdr3_aa: CASSGPGQGANTIYF; cdr3_nt: TGTGCCAGCAGTGGCCCGGGACAGGGGGCAAACACCATATATTTT; clone_size: once; j_call: TRBJ1-3; v_call: TRBV6-1; d_call: TRBD1
cdr3_aa: CASSPYSTDTQYF; cdr3_nt: TGTGCCAGCTCACCTTACAGCACAGATACGCAGTATTTT; clone_size: many; j_call: TRBJ2-3; v_call: TRBV18; d_call: NA
cdr3_aa: CASSRDGENTEAFF; cdr3_nt: TGTGCCAGCAGTCGAGACGGGGAGAACACTGAAGCTTTCTTT; clone_size: few; j_call: TRBJ1-1; v_call: TRBV7-3; d_call: NA
cdr3_aa: CASSVASRSGQFF; cdr3_nt: TGTGCCAGCAGCGTAGCTTCAAGGTCTGGGCAGTTCTTC; clone_size: NA; j_call: TRBJ2-1; v_call: TRBV9; d_call: NA
cdr3_aa: CASSQNGMNTEAFF; cdr3_nt: TGTGCCAGCAGCCAAAATGGAATGAACACTGAAGCTTTCTTT; clone_size: few; j_call: TRBJ1-1; v_call: TRBV3-1; d_call: NA
cdr3_aa: CASSLERADTQYF; cdr3_nt: TGCGCCAGCAGCTTGGAACGGGCCGATACGCAGTATTTT; clone_size: many; j_call: TRBJ2-3; v_call: TRBV5-1; d_call: NA
cdr3_aa: CASSIGGNTEAFF; cdr3_nt: TGTGCCAGCAGCATCGGGGGGAACACTGAAGCTTTCTTT; clone_size: NA; j_call: TRBJ1-1; v_call: TRBV12-3/TRBV12-4; d_call: NA
cdr3_aa: CASRQDRGGQPQHF; cdr3_nt: TGTGCCAGCAGACAGGACAGGGGAGGCCAGCCCCAGCATTTT; clone_size: NA; j_call: TRBJ1-5; v_call: TRBV12-3/TRBV12-4; d_call: TRBD1
cdr3_aa: CASSRDGLEGEQYF; cdr3_nt: TGCGCCAGCAGCAGGGACGGCCTAGAGGGCGAGCAGTACTTC; clone_size: NA; j_call: TRBJ2-7; v_call: TRBV5-1; d_call: NA
cdr3_aa: CAWGGAPYLPRYEQFF; cdr3_nt: TGTGCCTGGGGGGGGGCACCCTACTTGCCCCGATATGAGCAGTTCTTC; clone_size: NA; j_call: TRBJ2-1; v_call: TRBV30; d_call: NA